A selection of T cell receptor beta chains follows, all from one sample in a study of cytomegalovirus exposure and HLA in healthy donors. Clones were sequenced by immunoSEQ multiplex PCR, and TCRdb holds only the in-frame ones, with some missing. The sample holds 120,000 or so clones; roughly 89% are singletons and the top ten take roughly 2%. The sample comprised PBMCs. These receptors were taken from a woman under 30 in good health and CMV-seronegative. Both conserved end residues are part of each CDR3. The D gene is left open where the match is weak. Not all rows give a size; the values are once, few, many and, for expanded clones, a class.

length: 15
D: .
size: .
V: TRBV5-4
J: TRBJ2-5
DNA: TGTGCCAGCAGCTCAGGCGTCTCGGATGGAGAGACCCAGTACTTC
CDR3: CASSSGVSDGETQYF

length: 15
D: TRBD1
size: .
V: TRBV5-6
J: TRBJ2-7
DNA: TGTGCCAGCAGCGGGGGGACAGGGGCTAAATACGAGCAGTACTTC
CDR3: CASSGGTGAKYEQYF

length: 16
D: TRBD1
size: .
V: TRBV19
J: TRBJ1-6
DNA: TGTGCCAGTAGTGCAACAGCCGGGACAGCCTATTCACCCCTCCACTTT
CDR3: CASSATAGTAYSPLHF

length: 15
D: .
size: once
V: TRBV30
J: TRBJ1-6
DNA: TGTGCCTGGACCAGCGGACAGATGGATAATTCACCCCTCCACTTT
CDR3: CAWTSGQMDNSPLHF

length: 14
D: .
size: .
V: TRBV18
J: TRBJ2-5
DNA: TGTGCCAGCTCACCGACGACAGGTACCGAGGCCCAGTACTTC
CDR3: CASSPTTGTEAQYF

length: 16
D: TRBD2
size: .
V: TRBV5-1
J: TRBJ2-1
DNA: TGCGCCAGCAGCTTACTAGCGGGGGGGTCCTACAATGAGCAGTTCTTC
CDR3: CASSLLAGGSYNEQFF

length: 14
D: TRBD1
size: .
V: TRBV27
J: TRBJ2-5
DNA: TGTGCCAGCAGTTCCCGACAGGGTGGAGAGACCCAGTACTTC
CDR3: CASSSRQGGETQYF

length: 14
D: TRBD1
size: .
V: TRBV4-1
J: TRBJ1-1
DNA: TGCGCCAGCAGCAGCCGACAGGGTAACACTGAAGCTTTCTTT
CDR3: CASSSRQGNTEAFF

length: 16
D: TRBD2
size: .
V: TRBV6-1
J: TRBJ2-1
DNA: TGTGCCAGCAGTGAAGTTGCCGGGGGGGCCTACAATGAGCAGTTCTTC
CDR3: CASSEVAGGAYNEQFF

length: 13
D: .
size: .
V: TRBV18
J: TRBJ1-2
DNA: TGTGCCAGCTCACAACAACAGGGCGAAGGCTACACCTTC
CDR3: CASSQQQGEGYTF

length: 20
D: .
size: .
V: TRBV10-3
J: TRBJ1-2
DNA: TGTGCCATCAGTGTTTTTTGGGATACCGGGATCCGCTTCGAGGACCATGGCTACACCTTC
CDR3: CAISVFWDTGIRFEDHGYTF

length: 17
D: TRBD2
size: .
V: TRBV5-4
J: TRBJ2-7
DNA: TGTGCCAGCAGCTCCCGTTCCGGGACTAGCGTAACCTACGAGCAGTACTTC
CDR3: CASSSRSGTSVTYEQYF

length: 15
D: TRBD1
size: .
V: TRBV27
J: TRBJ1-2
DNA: TGTGCCAGCAGTCCCCATTTAACAGGGGACTATGGCTACACCTTC
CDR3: CASSPHLTGDYGYTF

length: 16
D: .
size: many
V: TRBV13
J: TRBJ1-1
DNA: TGTGCCAGCAGCTCCTCCGGGAATAGATTGAACACTGAAGCTTTCTTT
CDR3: CASSSSGNRLNTEAFF

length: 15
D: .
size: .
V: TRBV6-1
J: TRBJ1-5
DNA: TGTGCCAGCAGGGAGGGTCCAGGGTGGCTTCAGCCCCAGCATTTT
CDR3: CASREGPGWLQPQHF

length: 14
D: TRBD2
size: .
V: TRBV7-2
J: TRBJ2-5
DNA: TGTGCCAGCAGCCACGGACTAGCGGGGGAGACCCAGTACTTC
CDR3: CASSHGLAGETQYF

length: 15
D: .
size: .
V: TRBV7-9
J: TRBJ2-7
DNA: TGTGCCAGCAGCTTTGGATGGGAGCGGAGGTCCGAGCAGTACTTC
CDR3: CASSFGWERRSEQYF

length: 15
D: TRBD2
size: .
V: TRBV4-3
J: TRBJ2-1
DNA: TGCGCCAGCAGCCAAGCCGGCGCGGGAGGCAATGAGCAGTTCTTC
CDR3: CASSQAGAGGNEQFF

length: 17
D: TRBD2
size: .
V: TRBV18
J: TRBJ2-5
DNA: TGTGCCAGCTCACCCGGAACTAGCGGGGGGATTCAAGAGACCCAGTACTTC
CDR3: CASSPGTSGGIQETQYF

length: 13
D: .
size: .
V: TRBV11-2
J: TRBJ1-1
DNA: TGTGCCAGCAGCATGGGCCGGAACACTGAAGCTTTCTTT
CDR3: CASSMGRNTEAFF